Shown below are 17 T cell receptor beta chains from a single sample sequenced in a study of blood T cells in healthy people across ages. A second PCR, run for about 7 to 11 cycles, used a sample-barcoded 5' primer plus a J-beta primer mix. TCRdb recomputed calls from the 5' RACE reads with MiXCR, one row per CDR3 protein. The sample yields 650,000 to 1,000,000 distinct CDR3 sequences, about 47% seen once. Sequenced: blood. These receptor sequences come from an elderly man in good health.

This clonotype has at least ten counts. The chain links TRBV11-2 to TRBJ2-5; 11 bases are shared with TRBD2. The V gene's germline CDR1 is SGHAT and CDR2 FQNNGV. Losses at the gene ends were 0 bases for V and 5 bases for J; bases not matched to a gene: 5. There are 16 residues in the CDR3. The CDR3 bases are TGTGCCAGCAGCTTAGATGTAGCGGGAGGGCAGGAGACCCAGTACTTC. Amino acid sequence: CASSLDVAGGQETQYF.

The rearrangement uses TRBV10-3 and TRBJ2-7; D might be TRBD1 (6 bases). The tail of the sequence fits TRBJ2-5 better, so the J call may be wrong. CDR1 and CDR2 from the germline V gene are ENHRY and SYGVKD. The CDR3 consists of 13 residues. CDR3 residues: CAINGGQGETQYF. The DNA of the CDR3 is TGTGCCATCAATGGCGGCCAGGGGGAGACCCAGTACTTC.

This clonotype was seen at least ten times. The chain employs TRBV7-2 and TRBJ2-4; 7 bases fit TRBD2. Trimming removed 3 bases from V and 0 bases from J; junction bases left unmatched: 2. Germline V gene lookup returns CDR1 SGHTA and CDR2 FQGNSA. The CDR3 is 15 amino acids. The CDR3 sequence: CASSFLAGAKNIQYF. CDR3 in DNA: TGTGCCAGCAGCTTCTTAGCGGGAGCCAAAAACATTCAGTACTTC.

The CDR3 nucleotides are TGCGCCAGCAGCACCGAAAGGGTAGGGCTAGCTGGGGAGACCCAGTACTTC. Translation gives CASSTERVGLAGETQYF. This rearrangement joins TRBV5-1 to TRBJ2-5, with D possibly matching TRBD2 (5 bases). Trimming removed 4 bases at V and 5 bases at J, with 24 bases between. Germline V CDR1 and CDR2: SGHRS, YFSETQ. The CDR3 is made up of 17 amino acids.

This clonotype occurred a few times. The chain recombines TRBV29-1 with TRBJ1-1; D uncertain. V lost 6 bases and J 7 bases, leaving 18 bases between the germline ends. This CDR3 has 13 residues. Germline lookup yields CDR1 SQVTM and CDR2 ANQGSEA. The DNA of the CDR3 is TGCAGCGTCGCACAACCCTCCCCTGATGAAGCTTTCTTT. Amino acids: CSVAQPSPDEAFF.

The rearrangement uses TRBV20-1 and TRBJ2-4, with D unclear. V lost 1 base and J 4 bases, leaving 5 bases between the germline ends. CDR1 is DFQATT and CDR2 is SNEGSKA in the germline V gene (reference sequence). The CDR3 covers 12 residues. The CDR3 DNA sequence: TGCAGTGCTAGAGGGGAAAAAAACATTCAGTACTTC. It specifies CSARGEKNIQYF.

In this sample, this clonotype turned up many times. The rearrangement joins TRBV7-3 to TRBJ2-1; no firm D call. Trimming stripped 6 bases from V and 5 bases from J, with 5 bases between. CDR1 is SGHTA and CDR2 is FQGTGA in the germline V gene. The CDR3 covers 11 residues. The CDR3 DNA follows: TGTGCCAGCAGTAACCACAATGAGCAGTTCTTC. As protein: CASSNHNEQFF.

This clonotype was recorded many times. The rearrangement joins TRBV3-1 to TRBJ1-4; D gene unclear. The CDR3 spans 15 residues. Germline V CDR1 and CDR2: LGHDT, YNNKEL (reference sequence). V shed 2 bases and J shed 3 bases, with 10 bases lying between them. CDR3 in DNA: TGTGCCAGCAGCCAATCCGAAATGGCTAATGAAAAACTGTTTTTT. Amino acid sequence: CASSQSEMANEKLFF. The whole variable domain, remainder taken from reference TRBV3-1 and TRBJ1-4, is DTAVSQTPKYLVTQMGNDKSIKCEQNLGHDTMYWYKQDSKKFLKIMFSYNNKELIINETVPNRFSPKSPDKAHLNLHINSLELGDSAVYFCASSQSEMANEKLFFGSGTQLSVL.

CDR3 sequence (DNA): TGCGCCAGCAGCTTGGATGGCGGGAGGGAGGAGACCCAGTACTTC. Protein sequence: CASSLDGGREETQYF. The rearrangement uses TRBV5-1 and TRBJ2-5; 9 bases line up with TRBD2. This CDR3 is 15 amino acids long. Looked up from germline, CDR1 is SGHRS and CDR2 is YFSETQ. V dropped 0 bases and J dropped 5; count of bases not matched to a gene: 5.

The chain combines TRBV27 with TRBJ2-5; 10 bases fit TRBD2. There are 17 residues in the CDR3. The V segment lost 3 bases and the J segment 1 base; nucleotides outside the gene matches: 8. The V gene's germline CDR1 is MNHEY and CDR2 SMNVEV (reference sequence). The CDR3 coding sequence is TGTGCCAGCAGTTTTCGCGGACTAGCGGAACTCCAAGAGACCCAGTACTTC. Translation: CASSFRGLAELQETQYF.

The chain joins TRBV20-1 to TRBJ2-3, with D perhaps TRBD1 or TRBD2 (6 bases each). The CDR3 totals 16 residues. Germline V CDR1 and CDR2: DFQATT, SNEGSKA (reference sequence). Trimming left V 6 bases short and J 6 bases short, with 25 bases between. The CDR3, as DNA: TGCAGTGCGACATCTAGCGCAGGGGCCCTCCCCGATACGCAGTATTTT. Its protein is CSATSSAGALPDTQYF.

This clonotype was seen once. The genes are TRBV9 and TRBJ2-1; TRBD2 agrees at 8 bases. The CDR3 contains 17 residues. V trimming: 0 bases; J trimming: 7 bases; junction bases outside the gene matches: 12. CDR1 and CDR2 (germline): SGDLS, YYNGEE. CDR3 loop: CASSVGGAGEGRNEQFF. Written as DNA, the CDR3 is TGTGCCAGCAGCGTAGGGGGAGCGGGGGAGGGTCGTAATGAGCAGTTCTTC. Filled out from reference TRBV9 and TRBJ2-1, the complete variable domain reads DSGVTQTPKHLITATGQRVTLRCSPRSGDLSVYWYQQSLDQGLQFLIQYYNGEERAKGNILERFSAQQFPDLHSELNLSSLELGDSALYFCASSVGGAGEGRNEQFFGPGTRLTVL.

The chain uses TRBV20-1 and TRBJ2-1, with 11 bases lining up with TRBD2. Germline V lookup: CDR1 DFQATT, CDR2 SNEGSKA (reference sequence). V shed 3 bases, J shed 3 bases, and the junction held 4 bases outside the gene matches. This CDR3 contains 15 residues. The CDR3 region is CSASSTSGGYNEQFF. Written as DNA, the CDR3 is TGCAGTGCTAGCAGTACTAGCGGGGGCTACAATGAGCAGTTCTTC.

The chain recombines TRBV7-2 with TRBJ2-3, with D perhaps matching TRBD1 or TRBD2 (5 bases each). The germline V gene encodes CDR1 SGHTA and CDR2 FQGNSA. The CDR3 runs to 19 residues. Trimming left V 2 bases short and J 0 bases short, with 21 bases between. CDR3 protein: CASSLRLVQRDASTDTQYF. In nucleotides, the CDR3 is TGTGCCAGCAGCTTACGTTTGGTACAGAGGGACGCGAGCACAGATACGCAGTATTTT.

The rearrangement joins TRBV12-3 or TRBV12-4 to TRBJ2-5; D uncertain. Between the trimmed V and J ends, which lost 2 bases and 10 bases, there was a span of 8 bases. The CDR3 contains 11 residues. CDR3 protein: CASSLMGIQYF. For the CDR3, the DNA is TGTGCCAGCAGTTTAATGGGAATCCAGTACTTC.

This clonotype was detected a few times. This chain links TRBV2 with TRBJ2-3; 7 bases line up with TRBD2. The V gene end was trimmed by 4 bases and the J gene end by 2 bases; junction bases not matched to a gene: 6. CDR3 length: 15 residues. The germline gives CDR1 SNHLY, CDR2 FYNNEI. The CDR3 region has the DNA TGTGCCAGCAGTGGACGCGGGAGAGCCACAGATACGCAGTATTTT. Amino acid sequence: CASSGRGRATDTQYF.

The CDR3 loop is CASSAVGPPADTQYF. The CDR3 DNA reads as TGTGCCAGCAGCGCTGTCGGACCTCCTGCGGATACGCAGTATTTT. The rearrangement joins TRBV7-6 to TRBJ2-3; the D is unclear. This CDR3 has 15 residues. Germline V CDR1 and CDR2: SGHVS, FNYEAQ. Between the trimmed V and J ends, which lost 5 bases and 6 bases, there was a span of 18 bases.